The 27 T cell receptor beta chains in this list originate from one sample, sequenced in a study of T cell responses to AZD1222 COVID-19 vaccine. Clones were read by immunoSEQ multiplex PCR, and TCRdb kept only the in-frame ones, dropping some. The sample has approximately 130,000 clones, around 86% seen once. Sequencing used peripheral blood, obtained 28 days after the second AZD1222 dose. These TCRs come from an adult who received the AZD1222 COVID-19 vaccine.

This clone was picked up one time. V is TRBV5-4 and J is TRBJ2-7; D perhaps matches TRBD2 (6 bases). This CDR3 is 13 amino acids long. CDR1 is SGHNT, CDR2 YYREEE, per germline (reference sequence). The V end was cut by 4 bases, the J end by 6 bases, with 14 bases between. CDR3 nucleotide sequence: TGTGCCAGCAGCAATACTAGCATTCGCGAGCAGTACTTC. This codes for CASSNTSIREQYF.

The rearrangement uses TRBV7-8 and TRBJ2-1; D is perhaps TRBD1 or TRBD2 (6 bases each). The V and J ends lost 5 bases and 10 bases respectively, with 18 bases between them. The CDR3 loop spans 14 amino acids. CDR1 and CDR2 from the germline V gene are SGHVS and FQNEAQ. The CDR3 loop reads CASSRGDFSREQFF. As DNA, the CDR3 is TGTGCCAGCAGCAGGGGGGACTTTTCCAGGGAGCAGTTCTTC.

V and J are TRBV10-1 and TRBJ2-7; D possibly uses TRBD1 or TRBD2 (5 bases each). CDR1 and CDR2 from the germline V gene are WNHNN and SYGVQD (reference sequence). Trimming pared 6 bases from V and 0 bases from J, leaving 9 bases between. The CDR3 sequence is 13 residues long. The CDR3 sequence is CASSLGTSYEQYF. The CDR3 bases are TGCGCCAGCAGCCTTGGGACCTCCTACGAGCAGTACTTC.

V and J are TRBV12-2 and TRBJ2-1; TRBD2 is the table's D call, not checked against the DNA. TRBV12-2 is given as a pseudogene. This CDR3 has 17 amino acids. DNA of the CDR3: TGTGCAAGTCGCTTAGCTGTATGGGGGGGGGACCTAGATGAGCAGTTCTTC. It is translated as CASRLAVWGGDLDEQFF.

The CDR3 reads CASSEGGGDNEQFF. The CDR3 bases are TGTGCCAGCAGTGAGGGCGGAGGGGACAATGAGCAGTTCTTC. The J gene is TRBJ2-1, the V gene TRBV2; maybe TRBD2 (6 bases). Germline CDR1 is SNHLY and CDR2 is FYNNEI. The CDR3 runs 14 residues. Trimming removed 3 bases from V and 5 bases from J, with 11 bases in between.

V and J are TRBV7-9 and TRBJ1-6; TRBD1 might be the D (6 bases). Per germline, CDR1 SEHNR and CDR2 FQNEAQ (reference sequence). This CDR3 comprises 18 residues. Trimming pared 2 bases from V and 6 bases from J, leaving 20 bases between. The CDR3: CASSLRAGGGAVNSPLHF. The CDR3 region has the DNA TGTGCCAGCAGCTTACGGGCTGGGGGCGGGGCTGTTAATTCACCCCTCCACTTT.

The V and J genes are TRBV5-6 and TRBJ1-2, with D hard to call. The V gene's germline CDR1 is SGHDT and CDR2 YYEEEE. CDR3 size: 14 residues. V dropped 4 bases and J dropped 7 bases, with 17 bases sitting between them. The CDR3 reads CASSVGSGLSGYTF. CDR3 nucleotides: TGTGCCAGCAGCGTAGGTAGCGGGCTGAGTGGCTACACCTTC.

The CDR3 reads CASSLGVRPYEQYF. The CDR3 bases are TGCGCCAGCAGCTTGGGGGTCCGTCCCTACGAGCAGTACTTC. This rearrangement joins TRBV5-1 to TRBJ2-7, with D unclear. With 0 bases removed from V and 2 bases from J, the gap between germline ends came to 9 bases. The CDR3 sequence is 14 residues long. Per germline, CDR1 SGHRS and CDR2 YFSETQ.

The V gene is TRBV9, the J gene TRBJ1-2, with 9 bases that match TRBD1. The V gene's germline CDR1 is SGDLS and CDR2 YYNGEE. The V segment lost 0 bases and the J segment 6 bases; nucleotides outside the gene matches: 6. The CDR3 totals 15 residues. The CDR3 DNA reads TGTGCCAGCAGCGTAGATCCAACAGGGGGCGATGGCTACACCTTC. Protein: CASSVDPTGGDGYTF.

This clone appeared once. J is TRBJ1-1 and V is TRBV18; no reliable D call. The CDR3 loop spans 17 amino acids. The V gene's germline CDR1 is KGHSH and CDR2 LQKENI. Trimming removed 1 base at V and 0 bases at J, with 15 bases between. The CDR3 spells CASSPLRMGNLNTEAFF. As DNA, the CDR3 is TGTGCCAGCTCACCACTCCGAATGGGGAATTTGAACACTGAAGCTTTCTTT.

This chain links TRBV5-1 with TRBJ2-7, with 9 bases that match TRBD1. Germline V gives CDR1 SGHRS, CDR2 YFSETQ. V lost 7 bases to trimming and J lost 4 bases; unmatched junction nucleotides: 6. The CDR3 is 13 residues long. CDR3: CASGRDRAYEQYF. CDR3 nucleotide sequence: TGCGCCAGCGGCCGGGACAGGGCTTACGAGCAGTACTTC.

The J gene is TRBJ2-1, the V gene TRBV19; TRBD2 matches 7 bases. V lost 3 bases and J lost 12; bases outside the gene matches: 8. CDR3 length: 13 residues. Germline CDR1 and CDR2: LNHDA and SQIVND (reference sequence). The CDR3 region has the DNA TGTGCCAGTAGTATTCTAGCGGCCTCAGGGCAGTTCTTC. Amino acid sequence: CASSILAASGQFF.

This clone was detected once. V usage is TRBV5-1 and J usage is TRBJ2-2, with D unclear. The CDR3 loop spans 13 amino acids. Germline V CDR1 and CDR2: SGHRS, YFSETQ. The V gene lost 1 base and the J gene lost 7 bases, with 8 bases spanning the gap. For the CDR3, the DNA is TGCGCCAGCAGCTTGACAGTTAACGGGGAGCTGTTTTTT. Its translation: CASSLTVNGELFF.

CDR3 sequence: CASSPASGPLHF. CDR3 nucleotides: TGCGCCAGCAGCCCCGCGTCCGGACCCCTCCACTTT. This sequence joins TRBV4-3 and TRBJ1-6, with unresolved D. The CDR3 runs 12 residues. The germline CDR1 and CDR2 sequences are LGHNA and YSLEER. Trimming stripped 4 bases from V and 12 bases from J, with 10 bases between.

The chain recombines TRBV5-1 with TRBJ2-7, with 11 bases lining up with TRBD2. The CDR3 has 15 residues. Per the germline V gene, CDR1 is SGHRS and CDR2 is YFSETQ. Trimming removed 6 bases from V and 5 bases from J; junction bases left unmatched: 10. Here the CDR3 reads CASTALAGAINEQYF. Written as DNA, the CDR3 is TGCGCCAGCACCGCACTAGCGGGGGCAATCAACGAGCAGTACTTC.

This chain uses TRBV6-1 with TRBJ1-5; D might be TRBD1 (6 bases). The CDR3 totals 15 residues. Trimming took 2 bases from V and 5 from J, leaving 13 bases between them. CDR1 and CDR2 from the germline V gene are MNHNS and SASEGT. CDR3 DNA sequence: TGTGCCAGCAGTGAACGGGCGGGGGGCTATCAGCCCCAGCATTTT. Amino acids: CASSERAGGYQPQHF.

This rearrangement joins TRBV6-5 to TRBJ1-1, with unresolved D. The CDR3 is 13 amino acids. Germline lookup yields CDR1 MNHEY and CDR2 SVGAGI. Trimming stripped 5 bases from V and 1 base from J, with 8 bases between. As DNA, the CDR3 is TGTGCCAGCAGTCCAGGTAGGAACACTGAAGCTTTCTTT. Encoded protein: CASSPGRNTEAFF.

The rearrangement joins TRBV11-2 to TRBJ2-3; 10 bases map to TRBD2. There are 17 residues in the CDR3. The trim removed 5 bases at V and 4 bases at J, leaving 12 bases unmatched. Per the germline V gene, CDR1 is SGHAT and CDR2 is FQNNGV. The chain's CDR3 is CASSSPSSGGFADTQYF. The CDR3 coding sequence is TGTGCCAGCAGCAGCCCTAGTAGCGGGGGGTTCGCAGATACGCAGTATTTT. Full variable domain (remainder filled in from reference TRBV11-2 and TRBJ2-3): EAGVAQSPRYKIIEKRQSVAFWCNPISGHATLYWYQQILGQGPKLLIQFQNNGVVDDSQLPKDRFSAERLKGVDSTLKIQPAKLEDSAVYLCASSSPSSGGFADTQYFGPGTRLTVL.

The chain uses TRBV4-2 and TRBJ2-5; 12 bases align to TRBD2. Germline V gives CDR1 LGHNA, CDR2 YNFKEQ. The V gene end was trimmed by 1 base and the J gene end by 4 bases; junction bases not matched to a gene: 7. The CDR3 is 17 residues long. In DNA, the CDR3 is TGTGCCAGCAGCCAAGTCGAACTAGCGGGGGGTAGAGAGACCCAGTACTTC. Residues: CASSQVELAGGRETQYF.

In its sample, this clone was seen many times. The chain is built from TRBV6-1 and TRBJ2-2, with 11 bases lining up with TRBD2. J was trimmed by 6 bases and V by 0 bases; bases with no gene match: 0. Germline CDR1 MNHNS, CDR2 SASEGT. CDR3 length: 15 amino acids. For the CDR3, the DNA is TGTGCCAGCAGTGAAGCTAGCGGGGGGGCCGGGGAGCTGTTTTTT. Its translation is CASSEASGGAGELFF.

The chain employs TRBV19 and TRBJ2-3; 8 bases match TRBD2. V shed 4 bases and J 4 bases; nucleotides not matched to a gene: 4. The germline CDR1 and CDR2 sequences are LNHDA and SQIVND (reference sequence). The CDR3 has 14 residues. The CDR3 sequence: CASSTNGGADTQYF. CDR3 coding DNA: TGTGCCAGTAGTACGAACGGGGGGGCAGATACGCAGTATTTT.

The chain recombines TRBV3-1 (or the pseudogene TRBV3-2) with TRBJ2-7; D gene ambiguous. V lost 1 base and J 3 bases, leaving 10 bases between the germline ends. The CDR3 consists of 14 residues. Germline loops: CDR1 LGHDT, CDR2 YNNKEL (reference sequence). The CDR3 DNA follows: TGTGCCAGCAGCCAAGCTTCCTCACTCTACGAGCAGTACTTC. Amino acid sequence: CASSQASSLYEQYF.

This chain connects TRBV6-5 to TRBJ2-7, with 7 bases fitting TRBD1. V shed 5 bases and J 7 bases; nucleotides not matched to a gene: 14. Germline values: CDR1 MNHEY, CDR2 SVGAGI. This CDR3 is built from 15 residues. CDR3 protein: CASSRQTGITEEQYF. In DNA form, the CDR3 reads TGTGCCAGCAGTAGACAGACAGGGATAACGGAAGAGCAGTACTTC.

The chain is built from TRBV6-2 or TRBV6-3 and TRBJ1-2, with D maybe TRBD1 (5 bases). There are 15 residues in the CDR3. The V gene lost 2 bases and the J gene lost 4 bases, with 14 bases spanning the gap. Germline lookup yields CDR1 MNHEY and CDR2 SVGEGT. The CDR3 loop reads CASSYVRGISYGYTF. The CDR3 DNA reads as TGTGCCAGCAGTTACGTACGGGGGATATCCTATGGCTACACCTTC.

The V gene is TRBV3-1 (or the pseudogene TRBV3-2), the J gene TRBJ1-5; D unresolved. This CDR3 has 13 amino acids. Trimming pared 2 bases from V and 7 bases from J, leaving 9 bases between. Germline V gives CDR1 LGHDT, CDR2 YNNKEL (reference sequence). The DNA of the CDR3 is TGTGCCAGCAGCCAACGGGGTACCCAGCCCCAGCATTTT. It codes for CASSQRGTQPQHF.

J is TRBJ1-1 and V is TRBV28; D is possibly TRBD1 (5 bases). The CDR3 covers 17 residues. V was pared by 2 bases and J by 2 bases, with 18 bases between. Germline CDR1 MDHEN, CDR2 SYDVKM. The CDR3 sequence is CASSLSQGGSQNTEAFF. The CDR3 DNA reads as TGTGCCAGCAGTTTAAGCCAGGGCGGGAGCCAAAACACTGAAGCTTTCTTT.

V gene TRBV2 combines with J gene TRBJ1-2; weak D call: TRBD1 (6 bases). CDR1 SNHLY and CDR2 FYNNEI come from the germline V gene. The CDR3 sequence is 14 residues long. The ends were cut back, 7 bases at V and 3 bases at J, with 15 bases in the middle. The CDR3 region is CASTPGGLDYGYTF. CDR3 DNA sequence: TGTGCCAGCACTCCCGGGGGCCTGGACTATGGCTACACCTTC.